The 30 T cell receptor beta chains below all came from one sample that was sequenced in a study of T cell repertoires in cytomegalovirus infection. TCRdb passed the reads through MiXCR, listing each CDR3 protein once. The sample includes approximately 150,000 distinct CDR3 sequences, less than 25% of them seen just once. Their antigens remain unidentified. Sequenced material: CD8+ T cells from cultured PBMCs, taken from culture after CMV antigen stimulation. The receptor source for this set is a human donor in good health (CMV status not recorded). Some clones in this sample may be carry-over from other donors' samples.

This clonotype has only a few counts. CDR3 DNA sequence: TGTGCCAGCAGCTTTCCGCGGACTAGCGGGGGGACAAGCACAGATACGCAGTATTTT. Translating it yields CASSFPRTSGGTSTDTQYF. The V and J genes are TRBV7-9 and TRBJ2-3; 14 bases match TRBD2. V lost 3 bases, J lost 0 bases, and 8 bases stayed unmatched. The germline gives CDR1 SEHNR, CDR2 FQNEAQ (reference sequence). This CDR3 is 19 amino acids long.

The V call is TRBV6-6, the J call TRBJ1-1, with unresolved D. Deletions cut 0 bases from V and 0 bases from J, with 8 bases between. This CDR3 comprises 15 residues. CDR1 and CDR2 (germline): MNHNY, SVGAGI (reference sequence). CDR3 sequence (DNA): TGTGCCAGCAGTTACTCGAAATTGATGAACACTGAAGCTTTCTTT. This encodes CASSYSKLMNTEAFF.

There are a few counts of this clonotype. A junction end diverges from the germline sequence, so it may reflect a read error. DNA of the CDR3: TGCGCCAGCAGCCAAGAACGGGGCTGGAGGCAGTTT. Its protein is CASSQERGWRQF. V is TRBV4-1 and J is TRBJ1-1, with D perhaps TRBD1 (5 bases). Per the germline V gene, CDR1 is MGHRA and CDR2 is YSYEKL. The CDR3 sequence is 12 residues long.

The chain employs TRBV7-2 and TRBJ1-1, with TRBD1 matching 9 bases. The V gene end was trimmed by 3 bases and the J gene end by 7 bases; junction bases not matched to a gene: 12. Looked up from germline, CDR1 is SGHTA and CDR2 is FQGNSA. CDR3 length: 16 amino acids. The CDR3 DNA is TGTGCCAGCAGCTTCCTATTCGAGGGACAGGGCGTTGAAGCTTTCTTT. Translation: CASSFLFEGQGVEAFF.

V is TRBV24-1 and J is TRBJ1-5; TRBD1 matches at 7 bases. Germline CDR1 is KGHDR and CDR2 is SFDVKD. Trimming at V came to 3 bases and at J to 3 bases, leaving 7 bases not matched to a gene. This CDR3 region has 16 residues. This chain's CDR3 is CATSDRDSVNNQPQHF. The CDR3 coding sequence is TGTGCCACCAGTGATCGGGACAGCGTGAACAATCAGCCCCAGCATTTT.

This clonotype has only a few counts. The rearrangement joins TRBV4-2 to TRBJ1-1, with D possibly being TRBD1 (5 bases). The V and J ends lost 0 bases and 5 bases respectively, with 13 bases between them. From germline, CDR1 is LGHNA and CDR2 YNFKEQ. CDR3 size: 15 residues. CDR3 in DNA: TGTGCCAGCAGCCAAGAATGGGGGGGAGTTACTGAAGCTTTCTTT. It yields the protein CASSQEWGGVTEAFF.

The J gene is TRBJ2-6, the V gene TRBV6-2 or TRBV6-3; 8 nucleotides align to TRBD2. Germline-derived CDR1 and CDR2 are MNHEY and SVGEGT. This CDR3 spans 17 amino acids. The J segment lost 4 bases and the V segment lost 2 bases, leaving 7 bases of the junction unmatched. The CDR3 reads CASSYGPGGGGANVLTF. In nucleotides, the CDR3 is TGTGCCAGCAGTTACGGGCCCGGGGGGGGAGGGGCCAACGTCCTGACTTTC.

The chain carries TRBV10-3 and TRBJ2-3; 7 nucleotides agree with TRBD2. The ends lost 4 bases at V and 0 bases at J; junction bases unmatched: 7. Germline V gene lookup returns CDR1 ENHRY and CDR2 SYGVKD. CDR3 length: 16 amino acids. This chain's CDR3 is CAISVLREASTDTQYF. CDR3 in DNA: TGTGCCATCAGTGTGCTCCGGGAGGCTAGCACAGATACGCAGTATTTT.

This clonotype was seen only a few times. This chain's CDR3 is CASSPRTGPDNEQFF. As DNA, the CDR3 is TGTGCCAGCAGCCCCCGGACAGGGCCCGACAATGAGCAGTTCTTC. The chain has TRBV7-6 and TRBJ2-1, with 8 bases fitting TRBD1. Looked up from germline, CDR1 is SGHVS and CDR2 is FNYEAQ. This CDR3 comprises 15 residues. With V trimmed by 5 bases and J by 5 bases, 8 bases remained unmatched.

This clonotype was seen a few times. V and J are TRBV7-6 and TRBJ1-1; unclear D gene. Germline V gene data show CDR1 as SGHVS and CDR2 as FNYEAQ. V lost 3 bases to trimming and J lost 8 bases, with 7 bases between them. The CDR3 spans 11 residues. DNA of the CDR3: TGTGCCAGCAGCTTTAGGGAGGAAGCTTTCTTT. This sequence encodes CASSFREEAFF.

The V call is TRBV7-9, the J call TRBJ2-1; 8 bases are a match to TRBD1. With V trimmed by 5 bases and J by 0 bases, 6 bases remained unmatched. The CDR3 contains 16 residues. From germline, CDR1 is SEHNR and CDR2 FQNEAQ (reference sequence). The CDR3, as DNA: TGTGCCAGCAGCCCAGTTGGGACAGGCTCCTACAATGAGCAGTTCTTC. Amino acids: CASSPVGTGSYNEQFF. The complete variable domain, with remaining parts taken from reference TRBV7-9 and TRBJ2-1, reads DTGVSQNPRHKITKRGQNVTFRCDPISEHNRLYWYRQTLGQGPEFLTYFQNEAQLEKSRLLSDRFSAERPKGSFSTLEIQRTEQGDSAMYLCASSPVGTGSYNEQFFGPGTRLTVL.

J is TRBJ2-5 and V is TRBV7-2; 10 positions match TRBD1. V lost 3 bases, J lost 5 bases, and 6 bases stayed unmatched. The CDR3 is made up of 15 amino acids. Germline CDR1 reads SGHTA; CDR2 reads FQGNSA. CDR3 protein: CASSLRDRGPETQYF. CDR3 DNA sequence: TGTGCCAGCAGCTTGAGGGACAGGGGACCCGAGACCCAGTACTTC. The whole variable domain, remainder taken from reference TRBV7-2 and TRBJ2-5, is GAGVSQSPSNKVTEKGKDVELRCDPISGHTALYWYRQSLGQGLEFLIYFQGNSAPDKSGLPSDRFSAERTGGSVSTLTIQRTQQEDSAVYLCASSLRDRGPETQYFGPGTRLLVL.

This clonotype was observed a handful of times. J is TRBJ2-7 and V is TRBV7-6, with 9 bases lining up with TRBD1. Unmatched junction bases numbered 9, after V lost 5 bases and J lost 4 bases. Germline V gene lookup returns CDR1 SGHVS and CDR2 FNYEAQ. The CDR3 length is 15 residues. As DNA, the CDR3 is TGTGCCAGCAGCCCTGGACAGGGGTGGATTTACGAGCAGTACTTC. It encodes CASSPGQGWIYEQYF.

The rearrangement links TRBV6-1 to TRBJ2-5, with 10 bases aligning to TRBD1. The CDR3 has 15 residues. Germline lookup yields CDR1 MNHNS and CDR2 SASEGT. V trimming: 4 bases; J trimming: 4 bases; junction bases outside the gene matches: 6. The CDR3 sequence is CASSGRDRGGETQYF. The CDR3 nucleotides read TGTGCCAGCAGTGGAAGGGACAGGGGAGGAGAGACCCAGTACTTC.

V usage is TRBV6-4 and J usage is TRBJ1-2; 7 bases align to TRBD1. After removal of 2 bases from V and 0 bases from J, the junction contained 21 bases not matched to a gene. Germline V CDR1 and CDR2: MRHNA, SNTAGT. CDR3 size: 21 residues. In nucleotides, the CDR3 is TGTGCCAGCAGTGACATCAGACAGGGTGTTGACAATAAAGACCCTAACTATGGCTACACCTTC. Its translation is CASSDIRQGVDNKDPNYGYTF.

This clonotype was recorded a few times. This sequence joins TRBV4-1 and TRBJ1-1, with D hard to call. The CDR3 consists of 13 residues. The germline V gene has CDR1 MGHRA and CDR2 YSYEKL. V was shortened by 8 bases and J by 3 bases, with 13 bases between the two germline ends. In nucleotides, the CDR3 is TGCGCCAGCGGGAGGGTAGGGTACACTGAAGCTTTCTTT. This encodes CASGRVGYTEAFF.

This chain connects TRBV4-3 to TRBJ2-3; TRBD2 might be the D (6 bases). Per the germline V gene, CDR1 is LGHNA and CDR2 is YSLEER. This CDR3 is 14 amino acids long. V was shortened by 2 bases and J by 4 bases, with 10 bases between the two germline ends. The CDR3 is CASSQLAFPDTQYF. In DNA, the CDR3 is TGCGCCAGCAGCCAACTAGCGTTCCCAGATACGCAGTATTTT.

The CDR3 sequence: CASSPTGNMNTEAFF. The CDR3 DNA follows: TGTGCCAGCAGCCCCACAGGAAATATGAACACTGAAGCTTTCTTT. This sequence joins TRBV9 and TRBJ1-1; a possible D gene is TRBD1 (5 bases). The ends were cut back, 4 bases at V and 0 bases at J, with 13 bases in the middle. From germline, CDR1 is SGDLS and CDR2 YYNGEE. CDR3 size: 15 residues.

In its sample, this clonotype was seen a few times. The V gene is TRBV27, the J gene TRBJ1-5, with D hard to call. There are 10 residues in the CDR3. Germline CDR1 reads MNHEY; CDR2 reads SMNVEV (reference sequence). Deletions cut 8 bases from V and 5 bases from J, with 4 bases between. Here the CDR3 DNA reads TGTGCCAGCGGTTATCAGCCCCAGCATTTT. Translation gives CASGYQPQHF.

This clonotype was seen many times. This chain joins TRBV11-1 and TRBJ2-1; D gene unclear. The CDR3 length is 13 residues. Per germline, CDR1 SGHAT and CDR2 FQDESV (reference sequence). V was trimmed by 3 bases and J by 4 bases, leaving 7 bases between them. The CDR3 spells CASSFIGYNEQFF. CDR3 in DNA: TGTGCCAGCAGCTTCATTGGGTACAATGAGCAGTTCTTC.

The rearrangement links TRBV7-9 to TRBJ2-7; the match to TRBD1 covers 12 bases. CDR1 SEHNR and CDR2 FQNEAQ come from the germline V gene (reference sequence). This CDR3 spans 15 amino acids. The V and J ends lost 6 bases and 6 bases, in that order; junction bases with no gene match: 9. CDR3 DNA sequence: TGTGCCAGCAGTCACGAGAGGGACAGGGGGCGCGAGCAGTACTTC. This gives the protein CASSHERDRGREQYF. The whole variable domain, filled in from reference TRBV7-9 and TRBJ2-7, reads DTGVSQNPRHKITKRGQNVTFRCDPISEHNRLYWYRQTLGQGPEFLTYFQNEAQLEKSRLLSDRFSAERPKGSFSTLEIQRTEQGDSAMYLCASSHERDRGREQYFGPGTRLTVT.

This clonotype was detected a few times. This chain connects TRBV7-2 to TRBJ1-1, with 10 bases aligning to TRBD1. The CDR3 runs to 15 residues. The V gene's germline CDR1 is SGHTA and CDR2 FQGNSA. The V and J ends lost 6 bases and 1 base, in that order; junction bases with no gene match: 5. CDR3 nucleotides: TGTGCCAGCAGGATTGACAGGGGGCCGAACACTGAAGCTTTCTTT. Its translation is CASRIDRGPNTEAFF.

This clonotype was observed a few times. V gene TRBV4-1 combines with J gene TRBJ2-3; D is tentatively TRBD1 or TRBD2 (5 bases each). Germline-derived CDR1 and CDR2 are MGHRA and YSYEKL. This CDR3 is 16 amino acids long. V shed 0 bases and J shed 4 bases, with 14 bases lying between them. The CDR3 bases are TGCGCCAGCAGCCAAGAGCCTGAGGGGTTGTCAGATACGCAGTATTTT. Protein: CASSQEPEGLSDTQYF.

This clonotype was counted between two and nine times. This chain joins TRBV19 and TRBJ2-3; 7 bases match TRBD2. The V gene end was trimmed by 0 bases and the J gene end by 0 bases; junction bases not matched to a gene: 6. CDR1 LNHDA and CDR2 SQIVND come from the germline V gene (reference sequence). The CDR3 contains 17 residues. CDR3 amino acids: CASSIDRNSGSTDTQYF. The CDR3, as DNA: TGTGCCAGTAGTATAGATCGGAATAGCGGGAGCACAGATACGCAGTATTTT.

The genes are TRBV7-9 and TRBJ1-4; D unclear. Trimming removed 3 bases at V and 7 bases at J, with 6 bases between. The V gene's germline CDR1 is SEHNR and CDR2 FQNEAQ (reference sequence). This CDR3 is built from 12 residues. CDR3 sequence reads: CASSFSGEKLFF. The CDR3 DNA follows: TGTGCCAGCAGCTTTAGTGGTGAAAAACTGTTTTTT.

The CDR3 loop is CASSLRLAGGTDTQYF. CDR3 sequence (DNA): TGCGCCAGCAGCCTGCGACTAGCGGGGGGCACAGATACGCAGTATTTT. The chain couples TRBV4-1 to TRBJ2-3, with 12 bases fitting TRBD2. Unmatched junction bases numbered 3, after V lost 4 bases and J lost 1 base. CDR1 is MGHRA, CDR2 YSYEKL, per germline. The CDR3 loop spans 16 amino acids.

This sequence joins TRBV12-3 or TRBV12-4 and TRBJ2-7; TRBD1 matches at 8 bases. J lost 4 bases, V lost 6 bases, and 8 bases had no gene match. There are 14 residues in the CDR3. CDR3 amino acids: CASSSRTGKYEQYF. CDR3 nucleotide sequence: TGTGCCAGCAGCTCGCGGACAGGGAAGTACGAGCAGTACTTC.

This clonotype occurred a few times. The CDR3 reads CASSRQGLEGTEAFF. In DNA, the CDR3 is TGTGCCAGCAGCAGACAGGGGCTAGAGGGCACTGAAGCTTTCTTT. The chain couples TRBV7-2 to TRBJ1-1, with 8 bases fitting TRBD1. The CDR3 loop spans 15 amino acids. In germline, CDR1 is SGHTA, CDR2 FQGNSA. Trimming at V came to 5 bases and at J to 4 bases, leaving 9 bases not matched to a gene.

This clonotype was seen only a few times. The chain couples TRBV6-5 to TRBJ2-2, with a weak D call TRBD2 (5 bases). Trimming left V 2 bases short and J 1 base short, with 5 bases between. From germline, CDR1 is MNHEY and CDR2 SVGAGI. CDR3 length: 14 residues. The CDR3 is CASSYGGNTGELFF. The CDR3 coding sequence is TGTGCCAGCAGTTACGGAGGGAACACCGGGGAGCTGTTTTTT.

The chain is built from TRBV7-3 and TRBJ2-3, with 12 bases identical to TRBD2. Germline V gene data show CDR1 as SGHTA and CDR2 as FQGTGA. The trim removed 0 bases at V and 1 base at J, leaving 2 bases unmatched. This CDR3 has 17 residues. In nucleotides, the CDR3 is TGTGCCAGCAGCTTAACATCTAGCGGGGGGGGCACAGATACGCAGTATTTT. Translated: CASSLTSSGGGTDTQYF.